This T cell receptor (beta chain) was recorded in a study of cytomegalovirus exposure and HLA in healthy donors. Of note for this clone: The antigen remains unidentified.

Notes on the study in general: Cytomegalovirus association was listed for around 180 TCR beta chains. Some V segments (TRBV6-2 and TRBV6-3 among them) were excluded as indistinguishable. HLA allele associations emerged for roughly 17,000 TCR beta sequences in a later analysis, at 0.05 false discovery rate.

CDR1 and CDR2 (germline): LNHDA, SQIVND (reference sequence). The CDR3 spans 17 residues. The V segment lost 6 bases and the J segment 2 bases; nucleotides outside the gene matches: 12. With 60 Vbeta and 13 Jbeta primers, the PCR was carried out. TCRdb keeps only in-frame clones here, not all; method: immunoSEQ multiplex PCR. The table includes over 55,000 clones, 65% to 70% detected once. V and J are TRBV19 and TRBJ1-5; 8 nucleotides agree with TRBD1. Sequencing input: PBMCs. The sequence derives from a man aged 35 to 55 in good health and CMV-seropositive. The CDR3 is CASSVLLTGGGNQPQHF. CDR3 sequence (DNA): TGTGCCAGTAGCGTACTCCTCACAGGGGGAGGCAATCAGCCCCAGCATTTT.